Following are 19 T cell receptor beta chains from one sample sequenced in a study of blood T cell repertoires in COVID-19. Here immunoSEQ multiplex PCR was the method, and the copy in TCRdb shows in-frame clones only, minus some. The table records about 220,000 clones, 70% to 90% of them present only once. The sequencing input was PBMCs or T cells enriched from blood (not recorded which). The receptors derive from a woman aged 45 to 65 with acute COVID-19.

This clone was observed a few times. The chain is built from TRBV29-1 and TRBJ2-1; 13 nucleotides align to TRBD2. With V trimmed by 4 bases and J by 9 bases, 15 bases remained unmatched. This CDR3 is built from 17 residues. Germline CDR1 reads SQVTM; CDR2 reads ANQGSEA. DNA of the CDR3: TGCAGCGTTGCCCCTCCCTGGACTAGCGGGAGAATCGGTGAGCAGTTCTTC. Translated, it gives CSVAPPWTSGRIGEQFF.

The chain couples TRBV4-2 to TRBJ2-2; 9 positions match TRBD2. This CDR3 comprises 20 residues. CDR1 and CDR2 from the germline V gene are LGHNA and YNFKEQ. V gave up 4 bases and J gave up 6 bases; unmatched junction bases: 21. The CDR3 reads CASSPRVSGSRLGLPGELFF. In DNA, the CDR3 is TGTGCCAGCAGCCCCAGAGTTAGCGGGAGCAGGTTAGGGCTTCCCGGGGAGCTGTTTTTT.

The chain employs TRBV4-1 and TRBJ1-1, with unresolved D. Germline V gives CDR1 MGHRA, CDR2 YSYEKL. The ends were cut back, 5 bases at V and 3 bases at J, with 10 bases in the middle. The CDR3 is 13 amino acids. The CDR3 is CASSWLGDTEAFF. In DNA, the CDR3 is TGCGCCAGCAGCTGGCTCGGGGACACTGAAGCTTTCTTT.

This chain's CDR3 is CASSFLRQGAAKNIQYF. The CDR3 region has the DNA TGTGCCAGCAGTTTTCTCCGACAGGGGGCGGCTAAAAACATTCAGTACTTC. The genes are TRBV28 and TRBJ2-4, with 10 bases fitting TRBD1. This CDR3 has 17 residues. V dropped 3 bases and J dropped 4; count of bases not matched to a gene: 9. CDR1 is MDHEN, CDR2 SYDVKM, per germline. Full variable domain (remainder filled in from reference TRBV28 and TRBJ2-4): DVKVTQSSRYLVKRTGEKVFLECVQDMDHENMFWYRQDPGLGLRLIYFSYDVKMKEKGDIPEGYSVSREKKERFSLILESASTNQTSMYLCASSFLRQGAAKNIQYFGAGTRLSVL.

On this clone itself: Other DNA sequences within the sample encode an identical CDR3. The chain links TRBV7-2 to TRBJ2-7; 12 bases are shared with TRBD2. The CDR3 totals 14 residues. Looked up from germline, CDR1 is SGHTA and CDR2 is FQGNSA. V lost 5 bases and J lost 2; bases outside the gene matches: 1. CDR3 nucleotide sequence: TGTGCCAGCAGCCGGACTAGCGGGGCCTACGAGCAGTACTTC. It translates to CASSRTSGAYEQYF.

This chain connects TRBV28 to TRBJ1-2, with 11 bases matching TRBD1. Germline values: CDR1 MDHEN, CDR2 SYDVKM. The CDR3 totals 16 residues. Trimming removed 5 bases from V and 6 bases from J; junction bases left unmatched: 11. Here the CDR3 reads CASSSRTGGLEDGYTF. The CDR3 DNA sequence: TGTGCCAGCAGTAGCAGGACAGGGGGCCTAGAGGATGGCTACACCTTC.

CDR3 DNA sequence: TGCGCCAGCAGCCAAGGATACGGCGGGAGGGCCCAAGAGACCCAGTACTTC. Translation: CASSQGYGGRAQETQYF. This chain uses TRBV4-1 with TRBJ2-5; 9 bases agree with TRBD2. J was trimmed by 1 base and V by 1 base; bases with no gene match: 7. The CDR3 sequence is 17 residues long. Per the germline V gene, CDR1 is MGHRA and CDR2 is YSYEKL.

The V and J genes are TRBV28 and TRBJ2-5; no definite D call. The length of the CDR3 is 13 residues. V lost 6 bases to trimming and J lost 5 bases, with 13 bases between them. Per germline, CDR1 MDHEN and CDR2 SYDVKM. The CDR3 DNA follows: TGTGCCAGCAGCCCGACAAATAGGGAGACCCAGTACTTC. Translated, it gives CASSPTNRETQYF.

The chain employs TRBV25-1 and TRBJ1-2, with TRBD1 matching 9 bases. The V and J ends lost 1 base and 3 bases, in that order; junction bases with no gene match: 9. The CDR3 length is 17 residues. Germline V gene data show CDR1 as MGHDK and CDR2 as SYGVNS. The CDR3 sequence: CASSELGTGINYYGYTF. CDR3 DNA sequence: TGTGCCAGCAGTGAATTGGGGACAGGGATAAATTACTATGGCTACACCTTC.

The chain is built from TRBV5-1 and TRBJ2-1; the match to TRBD2 covers 11 bases. There are 16 residues in the CDR3. Trimming at V came to 2 bases and at J to 3 bases, leaving 4 bases not matched to a gene. Germline V gene lookup returns CDR1 SGHRS and CDR2 YFSETQ. The CDR3 region is CASSFTTSGSYNEQFF. The CDR3 DNA sequence: TGCGCCAGCAGCTTTACTACTAGCGGGAGCTACAATGAGCAGTTCTTC.

V gene TRBV5-6 combines with J gene TRBJ2-7; D is uncertain. Trimming took 0 bases from V and 4 from J, leaving 17 bases between them. Germline V gives CDR1 SGHDT, CDR2 YYEEEE. The CDR3 has 16 residues. This CDR3 is CASSLGASLIQYEQYF. The CDR3 DNA reads TGTGCCAGCAGCTTGGGGGCCAGCCTAATTCAGTACGAGCAGTACTTC.

The CDR3 nucleotides are TGTGCCAGCAGTGAGCTGGGCGGGAGGGCCAGCTACAATGAGCAGTTCTTC. This gives the protein CASSELGGRASYNEQFF. This chain links TRBV25-1 with TRBJ2-1; 9 positions match TRBD2. The CDR3 spans 17 residues. Looked up from germline, CDR1 is MGHDK and CDR2 is SYGVNS. Trimming took 3 bases from V and 3 from J; bases not matched to a gene: 9.

This chain joins TRBV27 and TRBJ2-2; D may be TRBD2 (6 bases). The CDR3 extends over 17 amino acids. Trimming left V 3 bases short and J 3 bases short, with 17 bases between. CDR1 MNHEY and CDR2 SMNVEV come from the germline V gene (reference sequence). In nucleotides, the CDR3 is TGTGCCAGCAGTTTCAACAAAGATTCTAGCGACACCGGGGAGCTGTTTTTT. Its translation: CASSFNKDSSDTGELFF.

The count of this clone is one. The rearrangement uses TRBV11-1 and TRBJ2-7; 11 bases are shared with TRBD2. V was clipped by 2 bases and J by 0 bases; unmatched bases: 0. The CDR3 spans 15 residues. Germline V gene lookup returns CDR1 SGHAT and CDR2 FQDESV (reference sequence). In DNA, the CDR3 is TGTGCCAGCAGCTTACTAGCGGGAGGCTCCTACGAGCAGTACTTC. Residues: CASSLLAGGSYEQYF.

DNA of the CDR3: TGTGCCAGCAGTCTTATCGTCGATGAGCAGTTCTTC. This gives the protein CASSLIVDEQFF. The chain uses TRBV6-5 and TRBJ2-1; no clear D gene. Trimming stripped 5 bases from V and 8 bases from J, with 10 bases between. The germline CDR1 and CDR2 sequences are MNHEY and SVGAGI. This CDR3 has 12 residues.

This rearrangement joins TRBV3-1 (or the pseudogene TRBV3-2) to TRBJ2-1; no clear D gene. Per the germline V gene, CDR1 is LGHDT and CDR2 is YNNKEL (reference sequence). The germline V and J ends were trimmed by 4 bases and 0 bases, with 7 bases remaining between them. This CDR3 is 14 amino acids long. This CDR3 is CASSPTSSYNEQFF. CDR3 DNA: TGTGCCAGCAGCCCCACGAGCTCCTACAATGAGCAGTTCTTC.

The J gene is TRBJ2-7, the V gene TRBV30; TRBD1 agrees at 7 bases. V dropped 4 bases and J dropped 2; count of bases not matched to a gene: 11. CDR3 length: 15 amino acids. Germline V CDR1 and CDR2: GTSNPN, SVGIG (reference sequence). The CDR3: CAWNPGQAGTYEQYF. CDR3 nucleotide sequence: TGTGCCTGGAACCCCGGACAGGCTGGGACCTACGAGCAGTACTTC. The variable domain in full, completed from reference TRBV30 and TRBJ2-7, reads SQTIHQWPATLVQPVGSPLSLECTVEGTSNPNLYWYRQAAGRGLQLLFYSVGIGQISSEVPQNLSASRPQDRQFILSSKKLLLSDSGFYLCAWNPGQAGTYEQYFGPGTRLTVT.

This chain's CDR3 is CASSVNSNLYNEQFF. The CDR3 DNA sequence: TGTGCCAGCAGCGTAAACTCAAATCTCTACAATGAGCAGTTCTTC. V gene TRBV7-3 combines with J gene TRBJ2-1; D uncertain. V lost 5 bases, J lost 3 bases, and 14 bases lay in between. Germline V gene data show CDR1 as SGHTA and CDR2 as FQGTGA. The CDR3 extends over 15 amino acids.

The chain uses TRBV5-4 and TRBJ2-7; D might be TRBD2 (6 bases). CDR1 is SGHNT and CDR2 is YYREEE in the germline V gene (reference sequence). CDR3 length: 14 residues. Trimming cost V 0 bases and J 5 bases, with 12 bases left between them. The CDR3 region has the DNA TGTGCCAGCAGCTTGGAGGCGGGAAGACACGAGCAGTACTTC. Amino acids: CASSLEAGRHEQYF.